This TCR beta chain appears in the sequencing data of a study of early T cells in non-severe SARS-CoV-2 infection. For the study at large: The input, bulk RNA from unsorted whole blood, was sequenced, and chains were unpaired. General study results and limits: VDJdb matches were skewed toward anti-spike CD8 T cell responses.

This clonotype was detected ten times or more. Its antigen is unidentified. Trimming left V 0 bases short and J 4 bases short, with 14 bases between. Germline lookup yields CDR1 SGHRS and CDR2 YFSETQ. The CDR3 length is 16 residues. As part of library construction, unique molecular identifiers were attached to individual cDNA molecules. TCRdb itself ran the 5' RACE reads through MiXCR, one entry per CDR3 protein. The sample holds fewer than 50,000 distinct CDR3 sequences, 10% to 15% seen once. The chain recombines TRBV5-1 with TRBJ2-1, with D perhaps TRBD2 (5 bases). Sequenced sample: whole blood. The sequence derives from an adult who was a healthcare worker with PCR-confirmed SARS-CoV-2 infection or an uninfected control (not recorded which). The CDR3 DNA follows: TGCGCCAGCAGCTTGGAGTTAAACACGGGGTACAATGAGCAGTTCTTC. It yields the protein CASSLELNTGYNEQFF.